The entry that follows covers one T cell receptor (beta chain) sequence. With 60 Vbeta and 13 Jbeta primers, the PCR was carried out. TCRdb keeps only in-frame clones here, not all; method: immunoSEQ multiplex PCR. The table records fewer than 150,000 clones, about 80% of them present only once. This entry comes from a study of cytomegalovirus exposure and HLA in healthy donors. From germline, CDR1 is MDHEN and CDR2 SYDVKM. The CDR3 is 15 residues long. V was pared by 1 base and J by 4 bases, with 8 bases between. Everyone who donated was a healthy bone marrow donor. The material sequenced was PBMCs. The sequence derives from a middle-aged man in good health and CMV-seronegative. This sequence joins TRBV28 and TRBJ2-6, with no clear D. CDR3 nucleotide sequence: TGTGCCAGCAGTTTATTTCAGTCGGGGGCCAACGTCCTGACTTTC. Its protein product is CASSLFQSGANVLTF.